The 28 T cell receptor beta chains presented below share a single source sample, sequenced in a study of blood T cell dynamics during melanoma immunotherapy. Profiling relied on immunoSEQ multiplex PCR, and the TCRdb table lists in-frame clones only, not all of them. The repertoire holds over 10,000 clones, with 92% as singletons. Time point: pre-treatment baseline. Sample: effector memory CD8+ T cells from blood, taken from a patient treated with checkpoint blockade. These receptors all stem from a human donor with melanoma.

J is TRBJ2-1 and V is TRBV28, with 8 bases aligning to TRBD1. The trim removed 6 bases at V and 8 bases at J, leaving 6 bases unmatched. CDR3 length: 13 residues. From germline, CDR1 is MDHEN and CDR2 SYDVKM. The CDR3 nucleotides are TGTGCCAGCAGATCGACAGGGGCCCATGAGCAGTTCTTC. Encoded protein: CASRSTGAHEQFF.

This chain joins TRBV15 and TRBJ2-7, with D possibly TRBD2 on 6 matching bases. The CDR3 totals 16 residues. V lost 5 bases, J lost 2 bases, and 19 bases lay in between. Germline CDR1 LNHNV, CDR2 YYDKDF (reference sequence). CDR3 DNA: TGTGCCACCAGCCAACCGGGTAGCGGATTGACCTACGAGCAGTACTTC. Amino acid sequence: CATSQPGSGLTYEQYF.

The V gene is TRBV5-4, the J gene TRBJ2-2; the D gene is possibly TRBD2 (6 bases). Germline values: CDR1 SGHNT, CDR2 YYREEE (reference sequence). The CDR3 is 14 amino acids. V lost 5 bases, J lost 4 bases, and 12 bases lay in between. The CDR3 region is CASSPGVGTGELFF. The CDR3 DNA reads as TGTGCCAGCAGTCCGGGAGTGGGCACCGGGGAGCTGTTTTTT.

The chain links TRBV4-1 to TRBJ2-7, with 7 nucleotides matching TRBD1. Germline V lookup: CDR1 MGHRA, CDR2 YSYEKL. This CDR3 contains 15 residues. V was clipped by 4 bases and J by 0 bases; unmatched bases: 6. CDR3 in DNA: TGCGCCAGCAGCCCTACTAGGGACAGCTCCTACGAGCAGTACTTC. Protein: CASSPTRDSSYEQYF.

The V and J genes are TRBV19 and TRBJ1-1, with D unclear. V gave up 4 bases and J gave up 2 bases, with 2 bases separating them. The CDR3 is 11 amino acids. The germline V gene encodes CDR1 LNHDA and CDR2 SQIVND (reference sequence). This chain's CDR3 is CASSTNTEAFF. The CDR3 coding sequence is TGTGCCAGTAGTACCAACACTGAAGCTTTCTTT.

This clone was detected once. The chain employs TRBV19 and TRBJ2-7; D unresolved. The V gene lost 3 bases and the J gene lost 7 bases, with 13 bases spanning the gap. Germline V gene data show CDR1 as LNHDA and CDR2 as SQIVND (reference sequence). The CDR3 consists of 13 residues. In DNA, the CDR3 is TGTGCCAGTAGTATTCAGTCCTTCGGGGAGCAGTACTTC. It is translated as CASSIQSFGEQYF.

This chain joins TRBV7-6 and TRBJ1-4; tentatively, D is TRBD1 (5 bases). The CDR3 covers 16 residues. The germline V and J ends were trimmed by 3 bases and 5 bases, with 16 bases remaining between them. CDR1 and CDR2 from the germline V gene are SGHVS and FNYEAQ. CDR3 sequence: CASSLELGGPNEKLFF. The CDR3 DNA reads TGTGCCAGCAGCTTGGAACTGGGGGGTCCAAATGAAAAACTGTTTTTT.

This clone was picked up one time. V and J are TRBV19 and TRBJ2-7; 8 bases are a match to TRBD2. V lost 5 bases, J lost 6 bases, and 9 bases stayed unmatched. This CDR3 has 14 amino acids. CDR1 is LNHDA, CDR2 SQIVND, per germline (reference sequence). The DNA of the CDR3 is TGTGCCAGTAGTTCTCCGGGAGGGCCGGTCGAGCAGTACTTC. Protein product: CASSSPGGPVEQYF. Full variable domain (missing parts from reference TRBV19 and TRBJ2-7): DGGITQSPKYLFRKEGQNVTLSCEQNLNHDAMYWYRQDPGQGLRLIYYSQIVNDFQKGDIAEGYSVSREKKESFPLTVTSAQKNPTAFYLCASSSPGGPVEQYFGPGTRLTVT.

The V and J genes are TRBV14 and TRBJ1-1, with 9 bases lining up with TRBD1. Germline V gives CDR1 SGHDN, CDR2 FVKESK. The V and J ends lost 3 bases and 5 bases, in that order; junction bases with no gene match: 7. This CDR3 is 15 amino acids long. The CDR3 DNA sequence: TGTGCCAGCAGCCACGCCGGGACAGGGTATACTGAAGCTTTCTTT. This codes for CASSHAGTGYTEAFF.

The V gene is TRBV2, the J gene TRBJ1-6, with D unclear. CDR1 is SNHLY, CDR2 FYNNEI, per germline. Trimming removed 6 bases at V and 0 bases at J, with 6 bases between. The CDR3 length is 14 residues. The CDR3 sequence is CASSRSSYNSPLHF. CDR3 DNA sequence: TGTGCCAGCAGCCGCAGCTCCTATAATTCACCCCTCCACTTT.

This CDR3 reads CASSQDPGVLYGYTF. CDR3 in DNA: TGCGCCAGCAGCCAAGATCCAGGTGTTCTCTATGGCTACACCTTC. This chain connects TRBV4-3 to TRBJ1-2; the D is unclear. This CDR3 has 15 amino acids. Trimming took 0 bases from V and 4 from J, leaving 12 bases between them. The germline gives CDR1 LGHNA, CDR2 YSLEER.

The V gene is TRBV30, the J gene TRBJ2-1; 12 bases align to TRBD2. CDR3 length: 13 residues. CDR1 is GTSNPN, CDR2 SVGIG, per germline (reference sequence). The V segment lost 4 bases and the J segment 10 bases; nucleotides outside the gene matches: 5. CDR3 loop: CAWTGLAGGEQFF. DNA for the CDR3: TGTGCCTGGACGGGCCTAGCGGGAGGGGAGCAGTTCTTC.

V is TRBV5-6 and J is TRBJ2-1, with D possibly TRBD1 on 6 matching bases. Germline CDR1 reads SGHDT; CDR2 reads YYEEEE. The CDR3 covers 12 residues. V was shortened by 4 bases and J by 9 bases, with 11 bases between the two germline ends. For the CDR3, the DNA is TGTGCCAGCAGCCAGGACAGCGGTGAGCAGTTCTTC. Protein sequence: CASSQDSGEQFF.

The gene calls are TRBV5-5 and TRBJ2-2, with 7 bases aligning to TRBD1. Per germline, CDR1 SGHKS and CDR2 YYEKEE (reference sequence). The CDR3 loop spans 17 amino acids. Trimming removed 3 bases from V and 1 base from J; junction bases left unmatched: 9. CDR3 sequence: CASSSRDSPLNTGELFF. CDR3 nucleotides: TGTGCCAGCAGCTCTCGGGACAGCCCTTTGAACACCGGGGAGCTGTTTTTT.

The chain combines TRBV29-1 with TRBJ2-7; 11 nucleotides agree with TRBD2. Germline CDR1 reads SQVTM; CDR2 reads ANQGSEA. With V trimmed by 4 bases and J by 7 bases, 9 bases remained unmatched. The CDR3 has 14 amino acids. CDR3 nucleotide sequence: TGCAGCGTTGTATTGACTAGCGGGAAAAGGGAGCAGTACTTC. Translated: CSVVLTSGKREQYF.

CDR3 protein: CASSVGTATNEKLFF. Written as DNA, the CDR3 is TGTGCCAGCAGCGTAGGGACGGCAACTAATGAAAAACTGTTTTTT. The J gene is TRBJ1-4, the V gene TRBV9; no firm D call. CDR1 and CDR2 (germline): SGDLS, YYNGEE. Trimming shortened V by 0 bases and J by 0 bases, and 6 bases separated the two germline ends. This CDR3 comprises 15 residues.

The CDR3 reads CATSRDQRGTGGPYEQYF. The CDR3 DNA follows: TGTGCCACCAGCAGAGACCAAAGGGGGACCGGCGGCCCCTACGAGCAGTACTTC. V and J are TRBV15 and TRBJ2-7, with D perhaps TRBD1 (6 bases). Germline CDR1 and CDR2: LNHNV and YYDKDF (reference sequence). The CDR3 is made up of 18 amino acids. V gave up 0 bases and J gave up 2 bases, with 20 bases separating them.

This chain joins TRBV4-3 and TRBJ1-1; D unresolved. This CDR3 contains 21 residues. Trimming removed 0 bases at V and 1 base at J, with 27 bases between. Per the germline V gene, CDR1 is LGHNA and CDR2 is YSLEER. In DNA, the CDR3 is TGCGCCAGCAGCCAAGAGTATTCTTTCGGGTCGACCCCGAGAGGGAACACTGAAGCTTTCTTT. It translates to CASSQEYSFGSTPRGNTEAFF.

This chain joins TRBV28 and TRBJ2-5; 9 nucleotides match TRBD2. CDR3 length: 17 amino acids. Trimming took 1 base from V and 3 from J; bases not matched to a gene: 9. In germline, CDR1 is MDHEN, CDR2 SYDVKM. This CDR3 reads CASSLLGAGGSEETQYF. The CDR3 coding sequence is TGTGCCAGCAGTTTATTAGGAGCGGGAGGATCCGAAGAGACCCAGTACTTC.

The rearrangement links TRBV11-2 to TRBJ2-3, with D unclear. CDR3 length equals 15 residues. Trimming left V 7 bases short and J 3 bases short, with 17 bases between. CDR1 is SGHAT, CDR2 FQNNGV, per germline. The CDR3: CASNPGWDATDTQYF. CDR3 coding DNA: TGTGCCAGCAATCCCGGCTGGGATGCGACAGATACGCAGTATTTT.

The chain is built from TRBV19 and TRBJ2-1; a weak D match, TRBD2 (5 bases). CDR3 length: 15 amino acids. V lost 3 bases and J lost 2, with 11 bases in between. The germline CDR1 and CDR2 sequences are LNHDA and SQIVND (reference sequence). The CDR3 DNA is TGTGCCAGTAGTATTTTAGGAGGTCCCTACAATGAGCAGTTCTTC. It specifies CASSILGGPYNEQFF.

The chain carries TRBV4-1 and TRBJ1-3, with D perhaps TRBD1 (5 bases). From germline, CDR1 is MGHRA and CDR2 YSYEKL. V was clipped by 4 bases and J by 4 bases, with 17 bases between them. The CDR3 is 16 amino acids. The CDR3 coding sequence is TGCGCCAGCAGCCCAACCTCTTCAACAGGAGGAAACACCATATATTTT. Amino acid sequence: CASSPTSSTGGNTIYF.

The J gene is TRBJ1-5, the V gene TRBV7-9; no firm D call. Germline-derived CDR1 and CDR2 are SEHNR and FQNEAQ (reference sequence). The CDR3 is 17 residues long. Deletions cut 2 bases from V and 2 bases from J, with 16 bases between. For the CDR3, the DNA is TGTGCCAGCAGCTTATGGGTGTCGGGGTATGGCAATCAGCCCCAGCATTTT. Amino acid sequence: CASSLWVSGYGNQPQHF.

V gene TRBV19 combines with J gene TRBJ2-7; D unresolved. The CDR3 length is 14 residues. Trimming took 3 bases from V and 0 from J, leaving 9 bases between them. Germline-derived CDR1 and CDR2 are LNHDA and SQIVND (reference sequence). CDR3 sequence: CASSISGNSYEQYF. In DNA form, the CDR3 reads TGTGCCAGTAGTATCTCGGGCAACTCCTACGAGCAGTACTTC.

The CDR3 protein is CASSLISHTEAFF. The CDR3 nucleotides are TGTGCCAGCAGCTTGATTTCCCACACTGAAGCTTTCTTT. The V call is TRBV5-8, the J call TRBJ1-1, with D unclear. The V end lost 1 base, the J end lost 3 bases, and 7 bases lay between the germline ends. The germline CDR1 and CDR2 sequences are SGHTS and YDEGEE. The CDR3 is 13 residues long.

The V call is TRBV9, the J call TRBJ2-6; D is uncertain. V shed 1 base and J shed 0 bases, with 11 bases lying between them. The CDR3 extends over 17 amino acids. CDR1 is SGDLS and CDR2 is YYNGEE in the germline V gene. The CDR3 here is CASSVFPDLSGANVLTF. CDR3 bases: TGTGCCAGCAGCGTATTTCCCGACCTCTCTGGGGCCAACGTCCTGACTTTC.

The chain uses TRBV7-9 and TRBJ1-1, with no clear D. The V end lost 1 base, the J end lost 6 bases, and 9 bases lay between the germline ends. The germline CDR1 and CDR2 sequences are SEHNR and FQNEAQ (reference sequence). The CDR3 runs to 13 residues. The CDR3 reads CASSLGGSAEAFF. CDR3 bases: TGTGCCAGCAGCTTAGGCGGTAGCGCTGAAGCTTTCTTT.

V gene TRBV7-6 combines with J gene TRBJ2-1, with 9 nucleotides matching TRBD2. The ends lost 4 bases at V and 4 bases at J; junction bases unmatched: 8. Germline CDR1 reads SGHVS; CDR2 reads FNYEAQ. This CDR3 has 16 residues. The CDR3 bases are TGTGCCAGCAGCTCCGGACTAGCGCCAGCTTACAATGAGCAGTTCTTC. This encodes CASSSGLAPAYNEQFF.